The clone carrying this TCR beta chain was detected many times. Its antigen is undetermined. Amplified TCR beta CDR3 regions derived from RNA transcripts. An initial round of RT-PCR targeting the TCR CDR3 relied on the HTBI primer set. TCRdb re-derived calls from the multiplex PCR reads in MiXCR, one entry per CDR3 protein. Seen here are hundreds of thousands of distinct CDR3 sequences, approximately 14% observed once, and the top ten hold more than 8.5%. The data are from a study of T cells in Graves' hyperthyroidism and ophthalmopathy. Study outcomes and limitations: Before onset, ophthalmopathy was predicted by the model a median around 6 months earlier.

Diagnoses used clinical symptoms, serum thyroxine and TRAb, thyroid ultrasound and orbital computed tomography. PBMCs were obtained from 7.5 to 10 ml fresh peripheral blood. The CDR3 sequence is 16 residues long. Trimming removed 3 bases from V and 4 bases from J; junction bases left unmatched: 8. CDR1 and CDR2 from the germline V gene are SGHRS and YFSETQ. The sequence derives from a young woman with Graves' hyperthyroidism. The V and J genes are TRBV5-1 and TRBJ1-5, with 9 bases fitting TRBD1. Sequenced input: blood. Here the CDR3 reads CASSSPGQGRNQPQHF. The CDR3 region has the DNA TGCGCCAGCAGCTCGCCGGGACAGGGAAGGAATCAGCCCCAGCATTTT.